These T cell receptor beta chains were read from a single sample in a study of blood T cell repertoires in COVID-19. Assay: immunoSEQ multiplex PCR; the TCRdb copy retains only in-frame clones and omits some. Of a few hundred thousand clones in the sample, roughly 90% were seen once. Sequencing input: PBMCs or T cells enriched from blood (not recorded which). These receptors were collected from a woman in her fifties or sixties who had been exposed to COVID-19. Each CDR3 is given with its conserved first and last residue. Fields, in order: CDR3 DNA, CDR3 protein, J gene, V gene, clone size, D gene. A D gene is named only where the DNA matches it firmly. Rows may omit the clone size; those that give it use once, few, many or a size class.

CDR3 DNA: TGTGCCAGCAGCTTAGGTGGAGATATCCACGAGCAGTACTTC
CDR3 protein: CASSLGGDIHEQYF
J gene: TRBJ2-7
V gene: TRBV7-2
clone size: once
D gene: NA

CDR3 DNA: TGTGCCAGCAGCAATCCAGTAAATTCACCCCTCCACTTT
CDR3 protein: CASSNPVNSPLHF
J gene: TRBJ1-6
V gene: TRBV21-1
clone size: NA
D gene: NA

CDR3 DNA: TGTGCCAGCAGTTTAAGGGGGATCGCTACTGGAAACACCATATATTTT
CDR3 protein: CASSLRGIATGNTIYF
J gene: TRBJ1-3
V gene: TRBV27
clone size: NA
D gene: NA

CDR3 DNA: TGTGCCAGCAGCCAAGGGGGCGGACAGGGACCGGGAAAGTTCTACGAGCAGTACTTC
CDR3 protein: CASSQGGGQGPGKFYEQYF
J gene: TRBJ2-7
V gene: TRBV3-1/TRBV3-2
clone size: NA
D gene: TRBD1

CDR3 DNA: TGCGCCAGCAGCTTGTCGGAGGGGAGGGCCTCCGAGCAGTACTTC
CDR3 protein: CASSLSEGRASEQYF
J gene: TRBJ2-7
V gene: TRBV5-1
clone size: NA
D gene: TRBD2

CDR3 DNA: TGTGCCATCAGTGCCTTTAACAGGGCCGGATTCACCGGGGAGCTGTTTTTT
CDR3 protein: CAISAFNRAGFTGELFF
J gene: TRBJ2-2
V gene: TRBV10-3
clone size: NA
D gene: NA

CDR3 DNA: TGTGCCAGCAGCCAAGCCTCTAGCGGGGGTTGGTCCTACGAGCAGTACTTC
CDR3 protein: CASSQASSGGWSYEQYF
J gene: TRBJ2-7
V gene: TRBV3-1/TRBV3-2
clone size: NA
D gene: TRBD2

CDR3 DNA: TGCGCCAGCAGCTTGGGGACAGGGCTGGAGACCCAGTACTTC
CDR3 protein: CASSLGTGLETQYF
J gene: TRBJ2-5
V gene: TRBV5-1
clone size: NA
D gene: TRBD1

CDR3 DNA: TGTGCCAGCAGCTATTATAGCGGAACCCAAGAGACCCAGTACTTC
CDR3 protein: CASSYYSGTQETQYF
J gene: TRBJ2-5
V gene: TRBV5-5
clone size: NA
D gene: NA

CDR3 DNA: TGCGCCAGCAGCTTGGGGGCAGGGGGCTTCTACGAGCAGTACTTC
CDR3 protein: CASSLGAGGFYEQYF
J gene: TRBJ2-7
V gene: TRBV5-1
clone size: few
D gene: TRBD1

CDR3 DNA: TGTGCCAGCAGCTTAAACAGGGCTGGGGCTGAAGCTTTCTTT
CDR3 protein: CASSLNRAGAEAFF
J gene: TRBJ1-1
V gene: TRBV11-2
clone size: NA
D gene: NA

CDR3 DNA: TGTGCCAGTAGTACGGAGGCCTACTATGGCTACACCTTC
CDR3 protein: CASSTEAYYGYTF
J gene: TRBJ1-2
V gene: TRBV19
clone size: NA
D gene: NA

CDR3 DNA: TGTGCCAGCAGCTTGGGTGGCGGTTTGAATTCACCCCTCCACTTT
CDR3 protein: CASSLGGGLNSPLHF
J gene: TRBJ1-6
V gene: TRBV5-5
clone size: NA
D gene: NA

CDR3 DNA: TGTGCCAGCAGCTCCCAGGGGGCTTGGGAGACCCAGTACTTC
CDR3 protein: CASSSQGAWETQYF
J gene: TRBJ2-5
V gene: TRBV11-2
clone size: NA
D gene: TRBD1

CDR3 DNA: TGTGCCAGCAGCCAACCTGGGAGGGGACAGGGGTTCACTGAAGCTTTCTTT
CDR3 protein: CASSQPGRGQGFTEAFF
J gene: TRBJ1-1
V gene: TRBV14
clone size: NA
D gene: TRBD1

CDR3 DNA: TGTGCCAGTACCACCACCGGGACAGGGGGGAGTCAGCCCCAGCATTTT
CDR3 protein: CASTTTGTGGSQPQHF
J gene: TRBJ1-5
V gene: TRBV19
clone size: NA
D gene: TRBD1

CDR3 DNA: TGTGCCAGCAGCCAAGATCTGCCCAGGGTTGAAACTAATGAAAAACTGTTTTTT
CDR3 protein: CASSQDLPRVETNEKLFF
J gene: TRBJ1-4
V gene: TRBV4-2
clone size: NA
D gene: NA

CDR3 DNA: TGTGCCAGCAGCGTGGACCGCGGGAAAGCTTTCTTT
CDR3 protein: CASSVDRGKAFF
J gene: TRBJ1-1
V gene: TRBV5-4
clone size: NA
D gene: NA

CDR3 DNA: TGTGCCAGCACCACGAGCGGTGACACTGAAGCTTTCTTT
CDR3 protein: CASTTSGDTEAFF
J gene: TRBJ1-1
V gene: TRBV2
clone size: NA
D gene: NA

CDR3 DNA: TGCGCCAGCAGCCAGTCGGAGTACACTGAAGCTTTCTTT
CDR3 protein: CASSQSEYTEAFF
J gene: TRBJ1-1
V gene: TRBV5-1
clone size: NA
D gene: NA

CDR3 DNA: TGTGCCAGCTCACCTGGGACAGGGATAAGCAATCAGCCCCAGCATTTT
CDR3 protein: CASSPGTGISNQPQHF
J gene: TRBJ1-5
V gene: TRBV18
clone size: NA
D gene: TRBD1

CDR3 DNA: TGTGCCAGCAGCTTACACGGGGGGAACACCGGGGAGCTGTTTTTT
CDR3 protein: CASSLHGGNTGELFF
J gene: TRBJ2-2
V gene: TRBV11-3
clone size: NA
D gene: NA

CDR3 DNA: TGTGCCAGCAGTTACCGACCCTTAGCTGCTGGCCCTCTAGATTCACCCCTCCACTTT
CDR3 protein: CASSYRPLAAGPLDSPLHF
J gene: TRBJ1-6
V gene: TRBV6-2/TRBV6-3
clone size: NA
D gene: NA

CDR3 DNA: TGTGCCAGCAGCTCCCTAGCGGGGGCGAACACCGGGGAGCTGTTTTTT
CDR3 protein: CASSSLAGANTGELFF
J gene: TRBJ2-2
V gene: TRBV7-2
clone size: NA
D gene: TRBD2

CDR3 DNA: TGTGCCAGCAGTGCCGGGACAGCGGCAGCTTTCTTT
CDR3 protein: CASSAGTAAAFF
J gene: TRBJ1-1
V gene: TRBV12-3/TRBV12-4
clone size: NA
D gene: TRBD1

CDR3 DNA: TGTGCCAGCAGCCGGACAGGGGGCGCCCCTCTTGGCTACACCTTC
CDR3 protein: CASSRTGGAPLGYTF
J gene: TRBJ1-2
V gene: TRBV6-5
clone size: NA
D gene: TRBD1

CDR3 DNA: TGTGCCAGTAGGAAAGGGGGACAGGGCCTCTATAGCAATCAGCCCCAGCATTTT
CDR3 protein: CASRKGGQGLYSNQPQHF
J gene: TRBJ1-5
V gene: TRBV19
clone size: NA
D gene: TRBD1

CDR3 DNA: TGCGCCAGCAGCTCAACAACAGGAAACTATGGCTACACCTTC
CDR3 protein: CASSSTTGNYGYTF
J gene: TRBJ1-2
V gene: TRBV5-1
clone size: NA
D gene: NA

CDR3 DNA: TGTGCCAGCAGCCAAGAGTTAGGGGGGGCCGACGAGCAGTACTTC
CDR3 protein: CASSQELGGADEQYF
J gene: TRBJ2-7
V gene: TRBV3-1/TRBV3-2
clone size: NA
D gene: NA

CDR3 DNA: TGTGCCAGCAGGACAGGGGGCCTTAACACCGGGGAGCTGTTTTTT
CDR3 protein: CASRTGGLNTGELFF
J gene: TRBJ2-2
V gene: TRBV28
clone size: few
D gene: TRBD1

CDR3 DNA: TGCAGCGTTGAAGATCCGGCGGGGGCAGCGTACCAAGAGACCCAGTACTTC
CDR3 protein: CSVEDPAGAAYQETQYF
J gene: TRBJ2-5
V gene: TRBV29-1
clone size: NA
D gene: NA

CDR3 DNA: TGTGCCAGCAGCGATCGCCGACAGGACCTCAGCAATGGCTACACCTTC
CDR3 protein: CASSDRRQDLSNGYTF
J gene: TRBJ1-2
V gene: TRBV7-9
clone size: NA
D gene: NA

CDR3 DNA: TGTGCCAGCAGCTCGGGACAGGGGGCTTATTCACCCCTCCACTTT
CDR3 protein: CASSSGQGAYSPLHF
J gene: TRBJ1-6
V gene: TRBV28
clone size: NA
D gene: TRBD1

CDR3 DNA: TGTGCCAGCAGTGATTGGGCTAGCGGGGGTGAGACCCAGTACTTC
CDR3 protein: CASSDWASGGETQYF
J gene: TRBJ2-5
V gene: TRBV6-1
clone size: few
D gene: TRBD2

CDR3 DNA: TGTGCCAGCTTAGGACTAGGTCGTTACAATGAGCAGTTCTTC
CDR3 protein: CASLGLGRYNEQFF
J gene: TRBJ2-1
V gene: TRBV2
clone size: NA
D gene: TRBD2